This is a list of T cell receptor beta chains from one sample in a study of graft-versus-host responses after intestinal transplantation. Generated by immunoSEQ multiplex PCR, the TCRdb table keeps only in-frame clones and is missing some. The data hold tens of thousands of clones, with about 94% observed a single time. Their specific antigens are unknown. Sequences were derived from unstimulated CD4+ T cells sorted from spleen or lymph node cells, sampled before transplant. These receptors came from a human donor who was the organ donor for an intestinal transplant. CDR3s include the opening cysteine and the closing phenylalanine or tryptophan. The D gene is left open where the match is weak. Expanded clones are given a class, and other clones once, few, many or no size at all.

v_gene: TRBV2
d_gene: TRBD1
abundance: once
j_gene: TRBJ1-6
CDR3nt: TGTGCCAGCACGTTCGGGTCAGGGGGGTCACCCCTCCACTTT
CDR3aa: CASTFGSGGSPLHF

v_gene: TRBV5-1
d_gene: .
abundance: .
j_gene: TRBJ1-1
CDR3nt: TGCGCCAGCAGCTTCTTTATGAACACTGAAGCTTTCTTT
CDR3aa: CASSFFMNTEAFF

v_gene: TRBV2
d_gene: TRBD1
abundance: .
j_gene: TRBJ1-5
CDR3nt: TGTGCCAGCCGGGACAGGGTTCAGCCCCAGCATTTT
CDR3aa: CASRDRVQPQHF

v_gene: TRBV6-1
d_gene: .
abundance: once
j_gene: TRBJ1-1
CDR3nt: TGTGCCAGCAGTCTCAGGGGTACTGAAGCTTTCTTT
CDR3aa: CASSLRGTEAFF

v_gene: TRBV18
d_gene: .
abundance: .
j_gene: TRBJ2-3
CDR3nt: TGTGCCAGCTCACTCTACCTACTGGATACGCAGTATTTT
CDR3aa: CASSLYLLDTQYF

v_gene: TRBV11-2
d_gene: .
abundance: .
j_gene: TRBJ2-7
CDR3nt: TGTGCCAGCAGCTTAAAACCGGGGTCTAACTACGAGCAGTACTTC
CDR3aa: CASSLKPGSNYEQYF

v_gene: TRBV7-9
d_gene: .
abundance: .
j_gene: TRBJ1-2
CDR3nt: TGTGCCAGCAGCTCCCGACAAGACTATGGCTACACCTTC
CDR3aa: CASSSRQDYGYTF

v_gene: TRBV19
d_gene: .
abundance: .
j_gene: TRBJ1-1
CDR3nt: TGTGCCAGTAGTATGGGCGGGGGGCGGAACACTGAAGCTTTCTTT
CDR3aa: CASSMGGGRNTEAFF

v_gene: TRBV6-5
d_gene: .
abundance: once
j_gene: TRBJ2-7
CDR3nt: TGTGCCAGCAGCCGGACAGCTCCCTACGAGCAGTACTTC
CDR3aa: CASSRTAPYEQYF

v_gene: TRBV7-8
d_gene: .
abundance: .
j_gene: TRBJ2-3
CDR3nt: TGTGCCAGCAGCTCGACAGATAATACGCAGTATTTT
CDR3aa: CASSSTDNTQYF

v_gene: TRBV28
d_gene: .
abundance: .
j_gene: TRBJ1-4
CDR3nt: TGTGCCAGCAGTTTACAGGAGATCAATGAAAAACTGTTTTTT
CDR3aa: CASSLQEINEKLFF

v_gene: TRBV6-5
d_gene: .
abundance: .
j_gene: TRBJ2-5
CDR3nt: TGTGCCAGCAGAGCGTCCGGGGGAGAGACCCAGTACTTC
CDR3aa: CASRASGGETQYF

v_gene: TRBV6-5
d_gene: .
abundance: .
j_gene: TRBJ1-4
CDR3nt: TGTGCCAGCAGTTACACTGGGTTTGGGGAAAAACTGTTTTTT
CDR3aa: CASSYTGFGEKLFF

v_gene: TRBV10-1
d_gene: .
abundance: .
j_gene: TRBJ1-6
CDR3nt: TGCGCCAGCAGTGCCGGGACCCTTTCACCCCTCCACTTT
CDR3aa: CASSAGTLSPLHF

v_gene: TRBV10-3
d_gene: .
abundance: .
j_gene: TRBJ1-4
CDR3nt: TGTGCCATCAGTGATCCCGGACAGTTAGGTAATGAAAAACTGTTTTTT
CDR3aa: CAISDPGQLGNEKLFF

v_gene: TRBV29-1
d_gene: TRBD2
abundance: .
j_gene: TRBJ2-2
CDR3nt: TGCAGCGTAGCTGGGACTAGCGGGGGGGACACCGGGGAGCTGTTTTTT
CDR3aa: CSVAGTSGGDTGELFF

v_gene: TRBV18
d_gene: .
abundance: .
j_gene: TRBJ1-1
CDR3nt: TGTGCCAGCTCACCATTGGAAACAGGGTTGAGCACTGAAGCTTTCTTT
CDR3aa: CASSPLETGLSTEAFF

v_gene: TRBV29-1
d_gene: .
abundance: .
j_gene: TRBJ1-2
CDR3nt: TGCAGCGTCCTCCCAATGACGGAGACTAACTATGGCTACACCTTC
CDR3aa: CSVLPMTETNYGYTF

v_gene: TRBV27
d_gene: TRBD1
abundance: .
j_gene: TRBJ1-3
CDR3nt: TGTGCCAGCAAACCCGGGACAGGGGCCCGAAACTCTGGAAACACCATATATTTT
CDR3aa: CASKPGTGARNSGNTIYF

v_gene: TRBV19
d_gene: .
abundance: .
j_gene: TRBJ2-7
CDR3nt: TGTGCCAGTAGTAAATATATTACGTTCTCCTACGAGCAGTACTTC
CDR3aa: CASSKYITFSYEQYF

v_gene: TRBV5-1
d_gene: .
abundance: .
j_gene: TRBJ1-4
CDR3nt: TGCGCCAGCAGGAGTGACACAGGTTTTAGCGAAAAACTGTTTTTT
CDR3aa: CASRSDTGFSEKLFF

v_gene: TRBV7-9
d_gene: .
abundance: .
j_gene: TRBJ2-2
CDR3nt: TGTGCCAGCTCGGGACGGGCGAACACCGGGGAGCTGTTTTTT
CDR3aa: CASSGRANTGELFF

v_gene: TRBV7-2
d_gene: .
abundance: once
j_gene: TRBJ1-1
CDR3nt: TGTGCCAGCAGCTTATGGGGCCAGGGGACTGAAGCTTTCTTT
CDR3aa: CASSLWGQGTEAFF

v_gene: TRBV6-1
d_gene: TRBD1
abundance: .
j_gene: TRBJ2-7
CDR3nt: TGTGCCAGCACCCGGGACAGGATCTCCTACGAGCAGTACTTC
CDR3aa: CASTRDRISYEQYF

v_gene: TRBV4-3
d_gene: TRBD1
abundance: .
j_gene: TRBJ1-2
CDR3nt: TGCGCCAGCAGCCAAGAGGGACAGGGTGGCTACACCTTC
CDR3aa: CASSQEGQGGYTF

v_gene: TRBV18
d_gene: TRBD2
abundance: .
j_gene: TRBJ2-3
CDR3nt: TGTGCCAGCTCACCCCGACTAGCGGGGGGCACAGATACGCAGTATTTT
CDR3aa: CASSPRLAGGTDTQYF

v_gene: TRBV6-5
d_gene: TRBD1
abundance: .
j_gene: TRBJ1-1
CDR3nt: TGTGCCAGCAGTGGCAGGGACAGTGAAGCTTTCTTT
CDR3aa: CASSGRDSEAFF

v_gene: TRBV9
d_gene: .
abundance: .
j_gene: TRBJ1-2
CDR3nt: TGTGCCAGCAGCGTGGGCATATCTAACTATGGCTACACCTTC
CDR3aa: CASSVGISNYGYTF

v_gene: TRBV7-3
d_gene: TRBD2
abundance: .
j_gene: TRBJ2-3
CDR3nt: TGTGCCAGCAGCTTAACTAGCGGGGGAGATACGCAGTATTTT
CDR3aa: CASSLTSGGDTQYF

v_gene: TRBV7-2
d_gene: TRBD1
abundance: .
j_gene: TRBJ2-1
CDR3nt: TGTGCCAGCAGCCTAAGCAGGGACAGGGGGATCAATGAGCAGTTCTTC
CDR3aa: CASSLSRDRGINEQFF

v_gene: TRBV7-3
d_gene: TRBD2
abundance: .
j_gene: TRBJ2-3
CDR3nt: TGTGCCAGCAGCTTCACTCTAGCGGGGGCAGGAACGCAGTATTTT
CDR3aa: CASSFTLAGAGTQYF

v_gene: TRBV28
d_gene: .
abundance: .
j_gene: TRBJ2-3
CDR3nt: TGTGCCAGCAGTTTGCTTTCTGGCACAGATACGCAGTATTTT
CDR3aa: CASSLLSGTDTQYF

v_gene: TRBV28
d_gene: .
abundance: .
j_gene: TRBJ1-1
CDR3nt: TGTGCCAGCAGTAACCAGGGTGGGCAAATGAACACTGAAGCTTTCTTT
CDR3aa: CASSNQGGQMNTEAFF